The T cell receptor (beta chain) described here comes from a study of cytomegalovirus exposure and HLA in healthy donors. Study details: Ancestry clustering placed 81% of several hundred genotyped donors in the Caucasian-associated cluster. Whole-study results and caveats: TCR beta V- and J-gene trimming, according to a later analysis, was linked to a missense DCLRE1C variant. Presence/absence results assume similar sequencing depth per donor, which may not hold.

Details on this clone: What it recognizes is unknown.

Looked up from germline, CDR1 is SGHAT and CDR2 is FQNNGV. The CDR3 loop spans 15 amino acids. The trim removed 5 bases at V and 4 bases at J, leaving 1 base unmatched. PCR involved 60 Vbeta and 13 Jbeta primers. Here immunoSEQ multiplex PCR was the method, and the copy in TCRdb shows in-frame clones only, minus some. The table shows roughly 200,000 clones, with about 82% occurring only once. The receptor was derived from a woman aged 50 to 65 in good health and CMV-seronegative. The rearrangement uses TRBV11-2 and TRBJ2-2; TRBD2 agrees at 13 bases. Sequenced material: PBMCs. DNA for the CDR3: TGTGCCAGCAGCACTAGCGGGAGGGCCACCGGGGAGCTGTTTTTT. Its protein product is CASSTSGRATGELFF.